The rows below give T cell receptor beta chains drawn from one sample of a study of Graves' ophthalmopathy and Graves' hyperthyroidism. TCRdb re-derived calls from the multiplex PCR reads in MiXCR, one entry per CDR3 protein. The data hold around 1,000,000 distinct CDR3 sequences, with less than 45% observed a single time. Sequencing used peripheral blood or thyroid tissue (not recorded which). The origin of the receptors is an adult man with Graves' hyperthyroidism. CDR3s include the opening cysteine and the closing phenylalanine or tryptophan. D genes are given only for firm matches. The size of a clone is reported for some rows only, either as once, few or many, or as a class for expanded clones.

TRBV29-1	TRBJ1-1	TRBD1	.	CSVRQGAFF	TGCAGCGTTCGACAGGGGGCTTTCTTT
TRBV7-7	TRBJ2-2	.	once	CASSPIPRGSTGELFF	TGTGCTAGCAGCCCCATCCCCAGGGGCAGCACCGGGGAGCTGTTTTTT
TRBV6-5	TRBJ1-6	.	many	CASSYSPGADFPSPLHF	TGTGCCAGCAGCTATTCACCCGGTGCCGACTTTCCCTCACCCCTCCACTTT
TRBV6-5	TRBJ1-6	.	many	CASSYSTESPLHF	TGTGCCAGCAGTTACTCTACAGAGTCACCCCTCCACTTT
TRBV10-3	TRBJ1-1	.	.	CASRASGTANTEAFF	TGTGCCAGCAGAGCTTCCGGGACTGCGAACACTGAAGCTTTCTTT
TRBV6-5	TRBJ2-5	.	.	CASSLGAANDETQYF	TGTGCCAGCAGTTTGGGGGCCGCAAATGATGAGACCCAGTACTTC
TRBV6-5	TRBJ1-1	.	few	CASSYAIGTEAFF	TGTGCCAGCAGTTACGCCATAGGCACTGAAGCTTTCTTT
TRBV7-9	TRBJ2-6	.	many	CASKGNGLSGANVLTF	TGTGCCAGCAAGGGAAATGGACTCTCCGGGGCCAACGTCCTGACTTTC
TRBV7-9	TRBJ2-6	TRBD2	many	CASSRMELAGLSGANVLTF	TGTGCCAGCAGCCGTATGGAACTAGCGGGCCTCTCTGGGGCCAACGTCCTGACTTTC
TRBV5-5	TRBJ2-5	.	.	CASSSPRTVEETQYF	TGTGCCAGCAGCTCGCCGAGGACAGTTGAAGAGACCCAGTACTTC
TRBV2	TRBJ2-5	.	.	CASSVTDRQNF	TGTGCCAGCAGTGTAACAGATAGACAGAACTTC
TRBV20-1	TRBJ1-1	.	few	CSARDFGGRFRNTEAFF	TGCAGTGCTAGAGATTTCGGGGGGCGCTTTCGGAACACTGAAGCTTTCTTT
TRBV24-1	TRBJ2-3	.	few	CATSDWKLGDTQYF	TGTGCCACCAGTGATTGGAAGCTTGGAGATACGCAGTATTTT
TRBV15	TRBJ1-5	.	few	CATSISLLQPQHF	TGTGCCACCAGTATAAGTCTACTCCAGCCCCAGCATTTT
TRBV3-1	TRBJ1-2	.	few	CASSRADNYGYTF	TGTGCCAGCAGCCGAGCGGATAACTATGGCTACACCTTC
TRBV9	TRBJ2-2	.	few	CASSVVGSTTTGELFF	TGTGCCAGCAGCGTAGTCGGGTCAACTACCACCGGGGAGCTGTTTTTT
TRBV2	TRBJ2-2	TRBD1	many	CANGQVAQTGELFF	TGTGCCAACGGACAGGTGGCCCAAACCGGGGAGCTGTTTTTT
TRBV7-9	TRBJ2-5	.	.	CASSVEHGVGRETQYF	TGTGCCAGCTCCGTTGAACATGGGGTTGGTAGAGAGACCCAGTACTTC
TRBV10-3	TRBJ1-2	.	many	CAISGLDRAGSTNYGYTF	TGTGCCATCAGTGGCCTCGATAGGGCAGGCAGTACTAACTATGGCTACACCTTC
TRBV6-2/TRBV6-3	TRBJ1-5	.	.	CASSGPRIQPQHF	TGTGCCAGCTCGGGGCCGCGCATTCAGCCCCAGCATTTT
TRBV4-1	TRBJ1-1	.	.	CASSQTTEAFF	TGCGCCAGCAGTCAAACCACTGAAGCTTTCTTT
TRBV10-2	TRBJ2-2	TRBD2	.	CASSYGIAGGNTGELFF	TGTGCCAGCAGTTACGGGATAGCGGGAGGTAACACCGGGGAGCTGTTTTTT
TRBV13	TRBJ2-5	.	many	CASSGRIRGETQYF	TGTGCCAGCAGCGGGAGGATCAGGGGAGAGACCCAGTACTTC
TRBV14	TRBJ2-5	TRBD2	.	CASSPRGLASHVSF	TGTGCCAGCAGCCCTCGGGGACTAGCATCCCATGTTAGCTTC
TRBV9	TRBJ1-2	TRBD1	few	CASSAPVGGDVANYGYTF	TGTGCCAGCAGCGCCCCCGTAGGGGGCGACGTGGCTAACTATGGCTACACCTTC
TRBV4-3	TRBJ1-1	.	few	CASSEDGWNTEAFF	TGCGCCAGCAGCGAAGACGGGTGGAACACTGAAGCTTTCTTT
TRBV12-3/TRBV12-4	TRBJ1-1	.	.	CASSFTRLNTEAFF	TGTGCCAGCAGTTTCACTCGACTGAACACTGAAGCTTTCTTT
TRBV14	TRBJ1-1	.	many	CASSHGLGLLVNTEAFF	TGTGCCAGCAGCCACGGACTGGGACTTTTGGTGAACACTGAAGCTTTCTTT
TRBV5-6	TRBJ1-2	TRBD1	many	CASSFAGTGGRDGYTF	TGTGCCAGCAGCTTCGCCGGGACAGGGGGCCGCGATGGCTACACCTTC
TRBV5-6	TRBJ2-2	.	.	CASSIRRRANTGELFF	TGTGCCAGCAGCATTCGACGGCGCGCGAACACCGGGGAGCTGTTTTTT
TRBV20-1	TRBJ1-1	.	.	CSARDLRGRSDTEAFF	TGCAGTGCTAGAGATCTCAGGGGCAGGTCGGACACTGAAGCTTTCTTT
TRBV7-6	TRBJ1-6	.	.	CASSLNPSSQRESPLHF	TGTGCCAGCAGCTTAAATCCCAGCAGCCAACGTGAGTCACCCCTCCACTTT
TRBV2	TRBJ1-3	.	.	CASSDYGSDPGNTIYF	TGTGCCAGCAGTGATTATGGCTCTGATCCGGGAAACACCATATATTTT
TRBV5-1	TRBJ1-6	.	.	CASSLIEVSSYNSPLHF	TGTGCCAGCAGCTTAATCGAAGTGAGCTCCTATAATTCACCCCTCCACTTT
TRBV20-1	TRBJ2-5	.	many	CSARVEGSEMTQYF	TGCAGTGCTAGAGTTGAGGGCAGCGAAATGACCCAGTACTTC
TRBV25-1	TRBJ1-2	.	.	CASSGARIYGYTF	TGCGCCAGCAGTGGAGCTAGAATCTATGGCTACACCTTC
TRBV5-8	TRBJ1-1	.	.	CASSLPTGGLGTEAFF	TGTGCCAGCAGCTTGCCCACGGGGGGATTGGGCACTGAAGCTTTCTTT
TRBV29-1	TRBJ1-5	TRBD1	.	CSAPGQGPGWPQHF	TGCAGCGCTCCGGGACAGGGGCCTGGATGGCCCCAGCATTTT
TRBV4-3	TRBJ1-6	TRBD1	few	CASSQLDRAAYNSPLHF	TGCGCCAGCAGCCAGTTGGACAGGGCAGCCTATAATTCACCCCTCCACTTT
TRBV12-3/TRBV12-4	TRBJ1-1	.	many	CASSQSVNNEAFF	TGTGCCAGCAGTCAGTCAGTGAACAATGAAGCTTTCTTT
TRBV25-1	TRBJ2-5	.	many	CASSDEGDVVETQYF	TGTGCCAGCAGTGATGAGGGGGATGTCGTAGAGACCCAGTACTTC
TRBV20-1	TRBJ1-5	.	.	CSARQAVDQPQHF	TGCAGTGCGAGACAGGCGGTCGACCAGCCCCAGCATTTT
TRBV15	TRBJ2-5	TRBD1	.	CATSSPGGTGETQYF	TGTGCCACCAGCAGCCCAGGGGGAACGGGAGAGACCCAGTACTTC
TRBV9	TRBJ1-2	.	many	CASSGQGGGYYGYTF	TGTGCCAGCAGCGGACAAGGGGGAGGTTACTATGGCTACACCTTC
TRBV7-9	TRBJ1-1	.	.	CAGSLGVVGEAFF	TGTGCCGGCAGCTTAGGGGTTGTTGGTGAAGCTTTCTTT
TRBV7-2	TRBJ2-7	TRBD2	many	CASSLGASGTHEQYF	TGTGCCAGCAGCTTAGGTGCTAGCGGGACCCACGAGCAGTACTTC
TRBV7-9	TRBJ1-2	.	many	CASSLFTSGAYTF	TGTGCCAGCAGCTTATTCACGTCAGGGGCCTACACCTTC
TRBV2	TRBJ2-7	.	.	CASSEEFYEQYF	TGTGCCAGCAGTGAAGAATTCTACGAGCAGTACTTC
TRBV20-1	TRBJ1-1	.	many	CSARRWTDTEAFF	TGCAGTGCTAGAAGGTGGACGGACACTGAAGCTTTCTTT
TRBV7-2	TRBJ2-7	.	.	CASSLRRSKGGHEQYF	TGTGCCAGCAGCTTACGTCGGAGCAAGGGGGGCCACGAGCAGTACTTC
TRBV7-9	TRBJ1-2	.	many	CASSSGAGDGYTF	TGTGCCAGCAGCTCAGGGGCAGGGGATGGCTACACCTTC
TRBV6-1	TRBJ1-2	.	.	CASTPGYSGYTF	TGTGCCAGCACCCCCGGTTATTCTGGCTACACCTTC
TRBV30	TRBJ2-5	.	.	CAWSGGPQETQYF	TGTGCCTGGAGTGGAGGCCCCCAAGAGACCCAGTACTTC